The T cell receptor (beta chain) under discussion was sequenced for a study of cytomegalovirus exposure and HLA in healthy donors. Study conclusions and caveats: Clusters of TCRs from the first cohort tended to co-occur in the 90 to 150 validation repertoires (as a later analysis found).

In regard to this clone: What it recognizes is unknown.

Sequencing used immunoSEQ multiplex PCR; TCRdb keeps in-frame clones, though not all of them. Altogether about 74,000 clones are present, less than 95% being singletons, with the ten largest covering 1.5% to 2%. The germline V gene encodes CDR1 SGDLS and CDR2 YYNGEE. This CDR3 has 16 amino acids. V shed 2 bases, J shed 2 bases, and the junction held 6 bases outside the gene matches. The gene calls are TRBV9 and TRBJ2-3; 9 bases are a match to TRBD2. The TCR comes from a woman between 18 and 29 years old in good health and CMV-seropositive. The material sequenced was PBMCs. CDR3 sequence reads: CASSVRGGANTDTQYF. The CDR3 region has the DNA TGTGCCAGCAGCGTCCGCGGGGGGGCCAACACAGATACGCAGTATTTT.